This is a list of T cell receptor beta chains from one sample in a study of T cells after yellow fever vaccination. MiXCR, applied by TCRdb to the 5' RACE reads, yields one record per CDR3 protein. The sample records roughly 260,000 distinct CDR3 sequences, 10% to 15% being singletons. The sequencing used CD4+ T cells sorted from PBMCs, collected 45 days after the yellow fever booster vaccination. These receptors all come from a man younger than 45 who received the YFV17D yellow fever vaccine. The CDR3 runs from the conserved cysteine through the conserved F or W. Fields, in order: D gene, V gene, clone size, J gene, CDR3 DNA, CDR3 protein. The D gene is left open where the match is weak. Rows give clone size only sometimes, using once, few, many, or a class for an expanded clone.

D: NA
V: TRBV7-8
size: NA
J: TRBJ2-6
DNA: TGTGCCAGCAGCCCCCGGACAGCCTGGTCAACTGGGGCCAACGTCCTGACTTTC
CDR3: CASSPRTAWSTGANVLTF

D: TRBD1
V: TRBV6-1
size: NA
J: TRBJ2-7
DNA: TGTGCCAGCAGTGCTCGGACAGGGCAAGAAGTTTACGAGCAGTACTTC
CDR3: CASSARTGQEVYEQYF

D: NA
V: TRBV20-1
size: few
J: TRBJ2-1
DNA: TGCAGTGCTAGAGGACTAGACGAGCAGTTCTTC
CDR3: CSARGLDEQFF

D: NA
V: TRBV20-1
size: few
J: TRBJ2-1
DNA: TGCAGTGCTAGCTCTACGGACTACAATGAGCAGTTCTTC
CDR3: CSASSTDYNEQFF

D: TRBD2
V: TRBV10-3
size: NA
J: TRBJ2-3
DNA: TGTGCCACCAGAACTAGCGGGAGAGGAGATACGCAGTATTTT
CDR3: CATRTSGRGDTQYF

D: TRBD2
V: TRBV24-1
size: few
J: TRBJ2-2
DNA: TGTGCCACCAGTGGTAGCGGGAGCCTTGAGACCGGGGAGCTGTTTTTT
CDR3: CATSGSGSLETGELFF

D: NA
V: TRBV7-9
size: few
J: TRBJ1-1
DNA: TGTGCCAGCAGCTTAGGGATGACTGAAGCTTTCTTT
CDR3: CASSLGMTEAFF

D: TRBD1
V: TRBV24-1
size: NA
J: TRBJ2-2
DNA: TGTGCCACCAGTGAGGGGGACAGGGGAACACTCGCGAACACCGGGGAGCTGTTTTTT
CDR3: CATSEGDRGTLANTGELFF

D: TRBD2
V: TRBV20-1
size: many
J: TRBJ2-1
DNA: TGCAGTGCTAGTATCGCGGGAGTTAGGAATGAGCAGTTCTTC
CDR3: CSASIAGVRNEQFF

D: TRBD2
V: TRBV3-1
size: NA
J: TRBJ2-1
DNA: TGTGCCAGCAGCCAAGGGCTAGCGGGGGTCTCCTACAATGAGCAGTTCTTC
CDR3: CASSQGLAGVSYNEQFF

D: NA
V: TRBV7-9
size: NA
J: TRBJ2-5
DNA: TGTGCCAGCAGCTTACAGAGCACCCAAGAGACCCAGTACTTC
CDR3: CASSLQSTQETQYF

D: NA
V: TRBV29-1
size: few
J: TRBJ1-2
DNA: TGCAGCGTGGACGGGACCGTTCAAGGCTACACCTTC
CDR3: CSVDGTVQGYTF

D: NA
V: TRBV2
size: NA
J: TRBJ2-2
DNA: TGTGCCAGCAGTGCAGTCTTCGGCGGCACCGGGGAGCTGTTTTTT
CDR3: CASSAVFGGTGELFF

D: NA
V: TRBV12-2
size: few
J: TRBJ2-7
DNA: TGTGCAAGTCGCTTTTACCAGTACTTC
CDR3: CASRFYQYF

D: NA
V: TRBV6-1
size: NA
J: TRBJ2-5
DNA: TGTGCCAGCAATGGATTCCCCCAAGAGACCCAGTACTTC
CDR3: CASNGFPQETQYF

D: TRBD2
V: TRBV15
size: NA
J: TRBJ2-3
DNA: TGTGCCACCAGCAGGCGGGGGAGCGCAGATACGCAGTATTTT
CDR3: CATSRRGSADTQYF

D: TRBD1
V: TRBV7-3
size: few
J: TRBJ2-2
DNA: TGTGCCAGCAGACAAACAGGGGGTAGCACCGGGGAGCTGTTTTTT
CDR3: CASRQTGGSTGELFF

D: NA
V: TRBV7-2
size: NA
J: TRBJ2-3
DNA: TGTGCCAGCAGCTCACAGGGCACAGATACGCAGTATTTT
CDR3: CASSSQGTDTQYF

D: NA
V: TRBV28
size: few
J: TRBJ2-3
DNA: TGTGCCAGCAGTCCTTACCGTGTGGGCGCAGATACGCAGTATTTT
CDR3: CASSPYRVGADTQYF

D: NA
V: TRBV20-1
size: NA
J: TRBJ2-7
DNA: TGCAGTGCTAGGAGTGGCGGTGGGGGTGCCTACGAGCAGTACTTC
CDR3: CSARSGGGGAYEQYF

D: TRBD1
V: TRBV14
size: few
J: TRBJ2-1
DNA: TGTGCCAGCAGCCCGTGGACAGGGGGCTTGAATGAGCAGTTCTTC
CDR3: CASSPWTGGLNEQFF

D: TRBD2
V: TRBV20-1
size: few
J: TRBJ2-3
DNA: TGCAGTGCGCATACTAGCGGGAGACGGGCAGATACGCAGTATTTT
CDR3: CSAHTSGRRADTQYF

D: NA
V: TRBV7-3
size: few
J: TRBJ2-1
DNA: TGTGCCAGCAGCTTAACGGCGGGCAACGATGAGCAGTTCTTC
CDR3: CASSLTAGNDEQFF

D: TRBD2
V: TRBV12-3/TRBV12-4
size: NA
J: TRBJ2-1
DNA: TGTGCCAGCAGTACCCGGGTAGCGGGAGTTGAGCAGTTCTTC
CDR3: CASSTRVAGVEQFF

D: NA
V: TRBV12-3/TRBV12-4
size: NA
J: TRBJ1-1
DNA: TGTGCCAGCAGTTTTTACCTGAACACTGAAGCTTTCTTT
CDR3: CASSFYLNTEAFF

D: NA
V: TRBV11-1
size: NA
J: TRBJ2-6
DNA: TGTGCCAGCAGAGAGGCCAACCCTCTGGTCAGGGGCTCTGGGGCCAACGTCCTGACTTTC
CDR3: CASREANPLVRGSGANVLTF

D: NA
V: TRBV29-1
size: NA
J: TRBJ2-2
DNA: TGCAGCGTTTCGGTGCGGGGCCCGGCCACCGGGGAGCTGTTTTTT
CDR3: CSVSVRGPATGELFF

D: TRBD2
V: TRBV4-1
size: NA
J: TRBJ2-7
DNA: TGCGCCAGCAGCCAAGGGATAGCGGGCATGTACGAGCAGTACTTC
CDR3: CASSQGIAGMYEQYF

D: NA
V: TRBV6-5
size: few
J: TRBJ2-1
DNA: TGTGCCAGCAGTTACAGGGGAACGAATGAGCAGTTCTTC
CDR3: CASSYRGTNEQFF

D: NA
V: TRBV7-2
size: NA
J: TRBJ1-3
DNA: TGTGCCAGCAGCTTAGGGGTGGCGAACACCATATATTTT
CDR3: CASSLGVANTIYF

D: NA
V: TRBV29-1
size: NA
J: TRBJ2-1
DNA: TGCAGCGTTGAAGGTGGGAGAGGGTACAATGAGCAGTTCTTC
CDR3: CSVEGGRGYNEQFF

D: NA
V: TRBV6-2/TRBV6-3
size: few
J: TRBJ1-5
DNA: TGTGCTAGTAACGAGGGGGGCCTTTCCAATCAGCCCCAGCATTTT
CDR3: CASNEGGLSNQPQHF

D: NA
V: TRBV5-1
size: NA
J: TRBJ2-1
DNA: TGCGCCAGCAGCTTAGACAGTCCCTACAATGAGCAGTTCTTC
CDR3: CASSLDSPYNEQFF

D: NA
V: TRBV10-3
size: NA
J: TRBJ2-1
DNA: TGTGCCATCAGTGGGGGAACCGGGACTCAGAGGAGTGAGCAGTTCTTC
CDR3: CAISGGTGTQRSEQFF

D: NA
V: TRBV20-1
size: NA
J: TRBJ2-7
DNA: TGCAGTGCGGAACGGGACTCAACCTACGAGCAGTACTTC
CDR3: CSAERDSTYEQYF

D: TRBD1
V: TRBV6-2/TRBV6-3
size: once
J: TRBJ2-5
DNA: TGTGCCAGCCGGGAAACAGGGGACGAGACCCAGTACTTC
CDR3: CASRETGDETQYF

D: NA
V: TRBV29-1
size: many
J: TRBJ2-1
DNA: TGCAGCGTTGGCCTGGGTACCTACAATGAGCAGTTCTTC
CDR3: CSVGLGTYNEQFF

D: NA
V: TRBV5-1
size: NA
J: TRBJ2-7
DNA: TGCGCCAGCAGCTTGGATAGAGCGAACTACGAGCAGTACTTC
CDR3: CASSLDRANYEQYF

D: TRBD2
V: TRBV29-1
size: few
J: TRBJ2-3
DNA: TGCAGCTCGAGTAGCCATAGCGGGAGAACAGATACGCAGTATTTT
CDR3: CSSSSHSGRTDTQYF

D: NA
V: TRBV6-1
size: NA
J: TRBJ1-5
DNA: TGTGCCAGCAGTGAAGAGGGCACGGAGAATCAGCCCCAGCATTTT
CDR3: CASSEEGTENQPQHF

D: TRBD2
V: TRBV6-5
size: NA
J: TRBJ2-1
DNA: TGTGCCAGCAGTTACCCTAGCGGGAGGGTGAGCGAGCAGTTCTTC
CDR3: CASSYPSGRVSEQFF